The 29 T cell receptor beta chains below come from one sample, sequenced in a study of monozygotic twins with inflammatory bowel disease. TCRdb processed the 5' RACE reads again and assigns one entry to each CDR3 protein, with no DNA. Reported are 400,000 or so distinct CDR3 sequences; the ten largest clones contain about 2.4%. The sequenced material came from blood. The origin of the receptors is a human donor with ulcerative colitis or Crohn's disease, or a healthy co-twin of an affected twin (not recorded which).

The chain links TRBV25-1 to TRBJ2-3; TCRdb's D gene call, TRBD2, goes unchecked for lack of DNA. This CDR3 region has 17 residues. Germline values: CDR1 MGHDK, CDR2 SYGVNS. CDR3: CASSSLGGNGGTDTQYF.

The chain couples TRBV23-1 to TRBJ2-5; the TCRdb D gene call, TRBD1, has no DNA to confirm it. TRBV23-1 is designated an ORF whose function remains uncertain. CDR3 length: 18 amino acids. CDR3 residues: CASSQSGGHRDRQETQYF.

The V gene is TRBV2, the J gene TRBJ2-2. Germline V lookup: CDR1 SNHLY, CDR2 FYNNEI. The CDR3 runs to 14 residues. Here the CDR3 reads CASSVGSNTGELFF.

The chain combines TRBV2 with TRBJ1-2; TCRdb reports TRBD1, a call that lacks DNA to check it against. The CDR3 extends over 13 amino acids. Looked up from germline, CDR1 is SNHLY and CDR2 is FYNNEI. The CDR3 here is CASSRDRDDGYTF.

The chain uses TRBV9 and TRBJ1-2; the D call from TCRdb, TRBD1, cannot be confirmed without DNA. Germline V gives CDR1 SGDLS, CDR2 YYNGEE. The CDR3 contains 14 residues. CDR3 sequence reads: CASNRYRDSSGYTF. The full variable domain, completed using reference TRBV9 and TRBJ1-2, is DSGVTQTPKHLITATGQRVTLRCSPRSGDLSVYWYQQSLDQGLQFLIQYYNGEERAKGNILERFSAQQFPDLHSELNLSSLELGDSALYFCASNRYRDSSGYTFGSGTRLTVV.

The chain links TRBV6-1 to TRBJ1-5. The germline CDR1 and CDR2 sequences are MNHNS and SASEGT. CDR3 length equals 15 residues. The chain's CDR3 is CASIHGTGRNQPQHF.

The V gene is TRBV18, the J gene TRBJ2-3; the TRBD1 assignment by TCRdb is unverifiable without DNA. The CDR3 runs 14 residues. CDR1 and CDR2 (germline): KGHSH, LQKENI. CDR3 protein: CASAPGPSTDTQYF.

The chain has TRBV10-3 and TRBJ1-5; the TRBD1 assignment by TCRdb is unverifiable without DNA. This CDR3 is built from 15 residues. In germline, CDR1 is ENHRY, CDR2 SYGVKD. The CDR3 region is CAISEWGQGDQPQHF.

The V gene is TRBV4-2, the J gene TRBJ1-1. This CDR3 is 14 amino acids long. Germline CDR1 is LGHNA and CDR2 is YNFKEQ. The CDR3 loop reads CASSQDRTWTEAFF.

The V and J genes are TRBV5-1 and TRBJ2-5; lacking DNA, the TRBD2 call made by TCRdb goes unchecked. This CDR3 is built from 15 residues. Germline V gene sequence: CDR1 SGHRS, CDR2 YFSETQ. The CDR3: CASSLTSGRRETQYF. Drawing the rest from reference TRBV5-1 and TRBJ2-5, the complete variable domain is KAGVTQTPRYLIKTRGQQVTLSCSPISGHRSVSWYQQTPGQGLQFLFEYFSETQRNKGNFPGRFSGRQFSNSRSEMNVSTLELGDSALYLCASSLTSGRRETQYFGPGTRLLVL.

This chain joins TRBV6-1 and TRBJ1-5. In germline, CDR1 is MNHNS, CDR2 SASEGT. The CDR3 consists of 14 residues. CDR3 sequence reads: CASGTENSNQPQHF.

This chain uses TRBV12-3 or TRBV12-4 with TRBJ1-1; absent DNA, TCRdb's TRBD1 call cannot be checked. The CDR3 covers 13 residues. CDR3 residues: CASSPGQGSGAFF.

The CDR3 is CASSVEGTGYNEQFF. The rearrangement uses TRBV9 and TRBJ2-1; with no DNA, the TCRdb D assignment of TRBD1 cannot be verified. The CDR3 is 15 residues long. Looked up from germline, CDR1 is SGDLS and CDR2 is YYNGEE.

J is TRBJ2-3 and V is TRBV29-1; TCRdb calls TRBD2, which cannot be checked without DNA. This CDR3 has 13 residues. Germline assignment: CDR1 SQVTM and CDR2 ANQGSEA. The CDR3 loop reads CSVRAGSTDTQYF.

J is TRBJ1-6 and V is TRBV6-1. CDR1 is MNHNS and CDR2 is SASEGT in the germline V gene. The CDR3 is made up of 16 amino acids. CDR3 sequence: CASSTTESSYNSPLHF.

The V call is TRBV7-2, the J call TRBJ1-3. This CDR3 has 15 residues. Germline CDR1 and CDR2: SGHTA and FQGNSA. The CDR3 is CASSLALSTGNTIYF.

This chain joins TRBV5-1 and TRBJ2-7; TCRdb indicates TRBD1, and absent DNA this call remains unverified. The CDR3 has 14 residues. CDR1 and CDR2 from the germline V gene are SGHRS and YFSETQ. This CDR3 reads CASTVGGSNYEQYF.

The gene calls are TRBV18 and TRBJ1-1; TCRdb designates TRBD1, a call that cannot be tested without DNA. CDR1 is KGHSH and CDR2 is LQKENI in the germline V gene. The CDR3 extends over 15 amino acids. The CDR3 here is CASSPPDGGITEAFF.

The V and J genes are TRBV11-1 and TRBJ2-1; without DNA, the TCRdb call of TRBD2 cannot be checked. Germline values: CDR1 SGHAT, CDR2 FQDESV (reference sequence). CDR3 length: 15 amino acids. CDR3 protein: CASSYKDGGLNEQFF.

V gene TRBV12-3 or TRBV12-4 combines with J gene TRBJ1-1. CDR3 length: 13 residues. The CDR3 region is CASSFGQLTEAFF.

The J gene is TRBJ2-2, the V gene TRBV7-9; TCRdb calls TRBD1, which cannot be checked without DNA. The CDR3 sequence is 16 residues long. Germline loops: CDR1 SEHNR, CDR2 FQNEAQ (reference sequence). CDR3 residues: CASSASRTRVSGELFF.

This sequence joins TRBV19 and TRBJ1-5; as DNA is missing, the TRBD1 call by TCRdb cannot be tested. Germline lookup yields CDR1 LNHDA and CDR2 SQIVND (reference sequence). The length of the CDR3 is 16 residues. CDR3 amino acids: CASSAGQGYSNQPQHF.

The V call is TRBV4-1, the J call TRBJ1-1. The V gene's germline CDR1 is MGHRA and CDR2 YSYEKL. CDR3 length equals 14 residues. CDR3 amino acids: CASSQDPGTLEAFF.

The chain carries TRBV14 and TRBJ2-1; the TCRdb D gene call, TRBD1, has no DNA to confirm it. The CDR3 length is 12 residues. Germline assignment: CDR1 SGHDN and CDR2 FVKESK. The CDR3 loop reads CASSPRDAEQFF.

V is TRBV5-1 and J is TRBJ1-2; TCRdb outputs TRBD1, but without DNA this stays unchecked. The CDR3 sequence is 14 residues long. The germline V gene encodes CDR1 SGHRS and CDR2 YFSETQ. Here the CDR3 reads CASSGGMVFGGYTF.

CDR3: CASSSSPYGETQYF. V is TRBV7-3 and J is TRBJ2-5; TCRdb calls TRBD2, which cannot be checked without DNA. Germline lookup yields CDR1 SGHTA and CDR2 FQGTGA. The CDR3 is 14 amino acids.

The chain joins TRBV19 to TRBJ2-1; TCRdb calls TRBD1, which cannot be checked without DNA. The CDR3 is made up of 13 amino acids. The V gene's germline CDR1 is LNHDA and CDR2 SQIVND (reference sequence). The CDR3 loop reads CATGGRGYNEQFF.

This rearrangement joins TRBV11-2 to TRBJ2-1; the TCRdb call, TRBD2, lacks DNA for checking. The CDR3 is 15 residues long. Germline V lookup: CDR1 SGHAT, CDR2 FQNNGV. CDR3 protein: CASSLTSGYANEQFF. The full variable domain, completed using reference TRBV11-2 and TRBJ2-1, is EAGVAQSPRYKIIEKRQSVAFWCNPISGHATLYWYQQILGQGPKLLIQFQNNGVVDDSQLPKDRFSAERLKGVDSTLKIQPAKLEDSAVYLCASSLTSGYANEQFFGPGTRLTVL.

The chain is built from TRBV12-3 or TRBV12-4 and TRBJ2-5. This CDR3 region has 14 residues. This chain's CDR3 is CASSLIASQETQYF.